Each of the 29 T cell receptor beta chains below was sequenced from the same sample in a study of T-cell reconstitution after alpha-beta-depleted transplantation in children. Unique molecular identifiers were used in preparing the TCRbeta library. Using its own MiXCR run on the PCR reads, TCRdb lists one record per CDR3 protein. This table holds some 600,000 distinct CDR3 sequences, roughly 17% found once. The sample here was PBMCs from the stem cell graft donor, taken from the stem cell graft. The receptors originated from a human donor who donated a stem cell graft to a child with acute myeloid leukemia.

This clonotype has ten or more counts. The chain recombines TRBV20-1 with TRBJ1-5, with D perhaps matching TRBD1 (5 bases). This CDR3 spans 14 amino acids. CDR1 is DFQATT and CDR2 is SNEGSKA in the germline V gene (reference sequence). Trimming left V 3 bases short and J 6 bases short, with 15 bases between. CDR3 sequence (DNA): TGCAGTGCTAGCAAGAGACACGGGGGTCAGCCCCAGCATTTT. This translates into CSASKRHGGQPQHF.

This clonotype has ten or more counts. The chain has TRBV24-1 and TRBJ2-1; no firm D call. V shed 0 bases and J shed 8 bases, with 4 bases lying between them. CDR3 size: 12 residues. The V gene's germline CDR1 is KGHDR and CDR2 SFDVKD. This CDR3 reads CATSDLGDEQFF. CDR3 nucleotide sequence: TGTGCCACCAGTGATTTGGGGGATGAGCAGTTCTTC.

This chain links TRBV6-1 with TRBJ1-6; 7 nucleotides line up with TRBD1. Trimming took 10 bases from V and 8 from J; bases not matched to a gene: 8. The CDR3 consists of 13 residues. Germline values: CDR1 MNHNS, CDR2 SASEGT. DNA of the CDR3: TGTGCCACCCAAGACAGGGAAGATTCACCCCTCCACTTT. It translates to CATQDREDSPLHF.

Comment on this clonotype: A much larger clone lies one base from this, so it may be a read error. The gene calls are TRBV20-1 and TRBJ2-7; D uncertain. CDR1 and CDR2 (germline): DFQATT, SNEGSKA (reference sequence). Trimming removed 5 bases at V and 3 bases at J, with 8 bases between. The CDR3 is 11 residues long. DNA of the CDR3: TGCAGTGCTCTCCTGGGCTACGAGCAGTACGTC. Amino acid sequence: CSALLGYEQYV.

This clonotype was seen a handful of times. The rearrangement joins TRBV5-4 to TRBJ2-2, with 9 nucleotides matching TRBD1. The germline CDR1 and CDR2 sequences are SGHNT and YYREEE (reference sequence). CDR3 size: 15 residues. The V segment lost 3 bases and the J segment 4 bases; nucleotides outside the gene matches: 4. Here the CDR3 reads CASSSVDRGTGELFF. CDR3 nucleotide sequence: TGTGCCAGCAGCTCGGTGGACAGGGGCACCGGGGAGCTGTTTTTT.

V gene TRBV20-1 combines with J gene TRBJ1-5; a weak D match, TRBD1 (5 bases). The CDR3 is made up of 15 amino acids. V lost 3 bases and J 4 bases, leaving 16 bases between the germline ends. Per the germline V gene, CDR1 is DFQATT and CDR2 is SNEGSKA (reference sequence). CDR3 sequence: CSASIIGTLNQPQHF. The CDR3 region has the DNA TGCAGTGCTAGCATTATCGGGACCCTTAATCAGCCCCAGCATTTT.

This clonotype occurred a few times. V gene TRBV6-5 combines with J gene TRBJ1-1; 8 positions agree with TRBD1. This CDR3 has 18 residues. Unmatched junction bases numbered 9, after V lost 0 bases and J lost 0 bases. CDR1 is MNHEY, CDR2 SVGAGI, per germline. The CDR3 sequence is CASSYSALTRGLNTEAFF. CDR3 bases: TGTGCCAGCAGTTACTCGGCCCTCACCAGGGGGCTGAACACTGAAGCTTTCTTT.

The chain joins TRBV5-5 to TRBJ1-5, with D maybe TRBD1 (6 bases). Per the germline V gene, CDR1 is SGHKS and CDR2 is YYEKEE (reference sequence). The V gene lost 1 base and the J gene lost 10 bases, with 15 bases spanning the gap. CDR3 size: 14 residues. The CDR3 reads CASSLPPDRSPQHF. In DNA form, the CDR3 reads TGTGCCAGCAGCTTGCCCCCTGACAGGAGCCCCCAGCATTTT.

The table lists this clonotype with a few counts. The chain carries TRBV5-1 and TRBJ1-1, with 8 bases identical to TRBD1. The CDR3 is 16 residues long. The germline V gene encodes CDR1 SGHRS and CDR2 YFSETQ. Trimming took 0 bases from V and 7 from J; bases not matched to a gene: 11. The CDR3 nucleotides read TGCGCCAGCAGCTTGGGTACCGGGACAGGTAGCAATGAAGCTTTCTTT. It yields the protein CASSLGTGTGSNEAFF.

The chain links TRBV4-1 to TRBJ2-1; D is ambiguous. The CDR3 contains 13 residues. Germline CDR1 MGHRA, CDR2 YSYEKL. Trimming cost V 2 bases and J 4 bases, with 6 bases left between them. The CDR3 reads CASSQSPYNEQFF. DNA of the CDR3: TGCGCCAGCAGCCAATCACCTTACAATGAGCAGTTCTTC.

The V and J genes are TRBV5-6 and TRBJ1-1, with D tentatively TRBD1 (5 bases). V gave up 0 bases and J gave up 7 bases, with 7 bases separating them. The CDR3 runs 12 residues. Germline V gene lookup returns CDR1 SGHDT and CDR2 YYEEEE. Here the CDR3 reads CASSLGQREAFF. The DNA of the CDR3 is TGTGCCAGCAGCTTGGGACAGCGTGAAGCTTTCTTT.

This clonotype was detected ten times or more. The V call is TRBV20-1, the J call TRBJ2-5; TRBD2 matches at 9 bases. Germline V lookup: CDR1 DFQATT, CDR2 SNEGSKA (reference sequence). This CDR3 is built from 14 residues. Trimming took 3 bases from V and 6 from J; bases not matched to a gene: 8. The CDR3 sequence is CSASVAGGPKTQYF. DNA for the CDR3: TGCAGTGCTAGCGTTGCGGGGGGGCCAAAGACCCAGTACTTC.

Ten or more counts support this clonotype. V and J are TRBV29-1 and TRBJ2-1, with D tentatively TRBD2 (7 bases). Germline V gene data show CDR1 as SQVTM and CDR2 as ANQGSEA. Trimming cost V 3 bases and J 4 bases, with 16 bases left between them. The CDR3 extends over 15 amino acids. DNA for the CDR3: TGCAGCGTTGACGTCTTAGGGGGGGGATACAATGAGCAGTTCTTC. This codes for CSVDVLGGGYNEQFF.

This clonotype was counted once. The rearrangement uses TRBV28 and TRBJ1-1, with D perhaps matching TRBD1 (5 bases). The ends were cut back, 4 bases at V and 0 bases at J, with 15 bases in the middle. The CDR3 runs to 16 residues. Germline lookup yields CDR1 MDHEN and CDR2 SYDVKM. CDR3 coding DNA: TGTGCCAGCAGTTCTGGGTCGTCGGGGGTGAACACTGAAGCTTTCTTT. It translates to CASSSGSSGVNTEAFF.

V gene TRBV29-1 combines with J gene TRBJ2-3; 7 nucleotides match TRBD1. Germline V CDR1 and CDR2: SQVTM, ANQGSEA. The CDR3 sequence is 15 residues long. Unmatched junction bases numbered 9, after V lost 3 bases and J lost 3 bases. Here the CDR3 DNA reads TGCAGCGTTGACCAGCGAGGGGGCTTAACAGATACGCAGTATTTT. Protein sequence: CSVDQRGGLTDTQYF.

CDR3 coding DNA: TGTGCCAGCAGCTTAGACCTACAAGCCTATGGCTACACCTTC. Translation gives CASSLDLQAYGYTF. The chain joins TRBV7-9 to TRBJ1-2; D remains unclear. This CDR3 region has 14 residues. V was shortened by 1 base and J by 4 bases, with 10 bases between the two germline ends. Germline V CDR1 and CDR2: SEHNR, FQNEAQ (reference sequence). The full variable domain, completed using reference TRBV7-9 and TRBJ1-2, is DTGVSQNPRHKITKRGQNVTFRCDPISEHNRLYWYRQTLGQGPEFLTYFQNEAQLEKSRLLSDRFSAERPKGSFSTLEIQRTEQGDSAMYLCASSLDLQAYGYTFGSGTRLTVV.

In regard to this clonotype: Given a much more abundant clone one base away, this may be a read error. The chain combines TRBV6-5 with TRBJ2-3, with 9 positions matching TRBD2. V lost 5 bases to trimming and J lost 6 bases; unmatched junction nucleotides: 6. This CDR3 is built from 14 residues. Germline V gene data show CDR1 as MNHEY and CDR2 as SVGAGI. CDR3 DNA sequence: TGTGCCAGCAGTAACCCCGGGACTAGCGATACGCAGTATTTT. As protein: CASSNPGTSDTQYF.

In this sample, this clonotype turned up a few times. This sequence joins TRBV24-1 and TRBJ1-5; D is unresolved. The V gene lost 5 bases and the J gene lost 2 bases, with 9 bases spanning the gap. This CDR3 region has 14 residues. CDR1 and CDR2 from the germline V gene are KGHDR and SFDVKD. CDR3 in DNA: TGTGCCACCAGTGCAGGAACGGGCAATCAGCCCCAGCATTTT. Protein sequence: CATSAGTGNQPQHF.

This clonotype showed up many times. The J gene is TRBJ2-1, the V gene TRBV6-5, with 9 bases lining up with TRBD2. V gave up 2 bases and J gave up 8 bases; unmatched junction bases: 16. Germline-derived CDR1 and CDR2 are MNHEY and SVGAGI. The CDR3 consists of 18 residues. The CDR3 protein is CASSYGGASGTVKDEQFF. CDR3 bases: TGTGCCAGCAGTTACGGGGGGGCTAGCGGGACAGTTAAGGATGAGCAGTTCTTC.

In this sample, this clonotype turned up many times. The genes are TRBV5-6 and TRBJ2-7; no reliable D call. The CDR3 runs 12 residues. CDR1 and CDR2 from the germline V gene are SGHDT and YYEEEE. V lost 3 bases and J 4 bases, leaving 8 bases between the germline ends. The CDR3 reads CASSSQEYEQYF. The CDR3 DNA sequence: TGTGCCAGCAGCTCGCAGGAGTACGAGCAGTACTTC.

The genes are TRBV5-1 and TRBJ2-3; D unresolved. Per the germline V gene, CDR1 is SGHRS and CDR2 is YFSETQ. The length of the CDR3 is 15 residues. Trimming took off 4 bases at V and 2 bases at J, with 14 bases between the two ends. This chain's CDR3 is CASSLSPRTTDTQYF. CDR3 nucleotides: TGCGCCAGCAGCCTCTCCCCGCGGACCACAGATACGCAGTATTTT.

J is TRBJ2-7 and V is TRBV12-3 or TRBV12-4; TRBD1 agrees at 7 bases. V shed 8 bases, J shed 5 bases, and the junction held 12 bases outside the gene matches. CDR3 length: 14 residues. The CDR3 DNA reads as TGTGCCAGCGGAAGACACAGGGGCAGGAACGAGCAGTACTTC. This sequence encodes CASGRHRGRNEQYF.

There are a few counts of this clonotype. This chain uses TRBV7-6 with TRBJ2-2; 9 positions match TRBD1. The J segment lost 13 bases and the V segment lost 1 base, leaving 4 bases of the junction unmatched. Germline CDR1 is SGHVS and CDR2 is FNYEAQ. The CDR3 consists of 13 residues. The CDR3 nucleotides are TGTGCCAGCAGCTTAGGGGGACAGGGAGTGCTGTTTTTT. It yields the protein CASSLGGQGVLFF.

This clonotype was seen repeatedly, ten times or more. This chain uses TRBV13 with TRBJ2-1; 7 positions match TRBD1. The germline gives CDR1 PRHDT, CDR2 FYEKMQ (reference sequence). CDR3 length: 13 amino acids. V was clipped by 4 bases and J by 5 bases; unmatched bases: 2. CDR3 sequence reads: CASSSTGDNEQFF. CDR3 sequence (DNA): TGTGCCAGCAGCTCCACAGGGGACAATGAGCAGTTCTTC.

The V and J genes are TRBV7-9 and TRBJ2-1, with D unclear. V lost 1 base to trimming and J lost 3 bases, with 13 bases between them. Germline loops: CDR1 SEHNR, CDR2 FQNEAQ (reference sequence). There are 16 residues in the CDR3. Written as DNA, the CDR3 is TGTGCCAGCAGCTTAGGAAGGGATAAGCTCTACAATGAGCAGTTCTTC. It codes for CASSLGRDKLYNEQFF.

A few counts support this clonotype. The rearrangement joins TRBV12-3 or TRBV12-4 to TRBJ1-5; D gene unclear. The CDR3 loop spans 15 amino acids. Trimming took off 3 bases at V and 3 bases at J, with 12 bases between the two ends. CDR3 coding DNA: TGTGCCAGCAGTTTCGTCGTGGGAGACAATCAGCCCCAGCATTTT. Translating it yields CASSFVVGDNQPQHF.

This clonotype was detected only once. V and J are TRBV5-5 and TRBJ1-5; a possible D gene is TRBD1 (6 bases). Germline V CDR1 and CDR2: SGHKS, YYEKEE (reference sequence). Trimming took 4 bases from V and 1 from J, leaving 15 bases between them. CDR3 length: 16 residues. Here the CDR3 DNA reads TGTGCCAGCAGCGAGGCCCCCAGGGGCAGCAATCAGCCCCAGCATTTT. It specifies CASSEAPRGSNQPQHF.

This chain joins TRBV24-1 and TRBJ2-1; 9 bases map to TRBD2. CDR1 is KGHDR and CDR2 is SFDVKD in the germline V gene. CDR3 size: 16 residues. V gave up 4 bases and J gave up 5 bases; unmatched junction bases: 8. The DNA for the CDR3 is TGTGCCACCAGTGACCCCCCCCAGCGGGGGGACAATGAGCAGTTCTTC. This sequence encodes CATSDPPQRGDNEQFF.

The sample holds many counts of this clonotype. V usage is TRBV20-1 and J usage is TRBJ1-2; D may be TRBD1 (6 bases). Trimming removed 8 bases at V and 4 bases at J, with 20 bases between. The germline V gene has CDR1 DFQATT and CDR2 SNEGSKA (reference sequence). The CDR3 extends over 14 amino acids. The CDR3 region has the DNA TGCAGTATCAAGCACAGGGAAGAGTTCTATGGCTACACCTTC. Protein: CSIKHREEFYGYTF.